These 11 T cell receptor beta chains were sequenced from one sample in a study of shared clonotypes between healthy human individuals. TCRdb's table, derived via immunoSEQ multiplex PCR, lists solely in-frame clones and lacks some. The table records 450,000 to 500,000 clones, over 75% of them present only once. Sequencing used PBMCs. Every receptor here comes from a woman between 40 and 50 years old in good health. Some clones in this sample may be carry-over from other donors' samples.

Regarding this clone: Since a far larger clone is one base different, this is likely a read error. CDR3 DNA sequence: TGTGCCAGTAGTGTGTGGGAGGCCCCAGGTACGCAGTATTTT. This gives the protein CASSVWEAPGTQYF. This sequence joins TRBV19 and TRBJ2-3, with a tentative D call TRBD2 (6 bases). The CDR3 extends over 14 amino acids. CDR1 LNHDA and CDR2 SQIVND come from the germline V gene (reference sequence). Deletions cut 5 bases from V and 8 bases from J, with 17 bases between.

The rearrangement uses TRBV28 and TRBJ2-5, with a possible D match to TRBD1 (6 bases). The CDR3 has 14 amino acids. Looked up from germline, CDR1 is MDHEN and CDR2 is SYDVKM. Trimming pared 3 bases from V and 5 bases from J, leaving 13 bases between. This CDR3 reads CASSFLGAKETQYF. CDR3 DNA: TGTGCCAGCAGTTTTCTGGGGGCGAAGGAGACCCAGTACTTC.

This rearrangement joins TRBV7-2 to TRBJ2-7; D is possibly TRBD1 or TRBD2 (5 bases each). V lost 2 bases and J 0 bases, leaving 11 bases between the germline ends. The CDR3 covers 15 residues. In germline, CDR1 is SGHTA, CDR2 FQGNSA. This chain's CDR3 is CASSLLGTVSYEQYF. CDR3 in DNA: TGTGCCAGCAGCTTACTGGGGACCGTCTCCTACGAGCAGTACTTC.

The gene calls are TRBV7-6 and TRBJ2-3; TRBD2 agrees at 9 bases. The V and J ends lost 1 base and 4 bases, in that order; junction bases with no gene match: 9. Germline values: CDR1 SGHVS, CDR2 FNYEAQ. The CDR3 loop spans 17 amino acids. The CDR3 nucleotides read TGTGCCAGCAGCTTAGAGTTCTGGCGGGAGGGGTCAGATACGCAGTATTTT. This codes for CASSLEFWREGSDTQYF.

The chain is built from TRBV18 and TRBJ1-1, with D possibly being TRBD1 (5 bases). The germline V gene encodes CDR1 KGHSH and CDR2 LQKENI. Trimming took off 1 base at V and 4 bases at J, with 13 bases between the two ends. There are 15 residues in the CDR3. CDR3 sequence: CASSPLRQGGTEAFF. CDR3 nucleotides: TGTGCCAGCTCACCACTTAGGCAGGGAGGCACTGAAGCTTTCTTT.

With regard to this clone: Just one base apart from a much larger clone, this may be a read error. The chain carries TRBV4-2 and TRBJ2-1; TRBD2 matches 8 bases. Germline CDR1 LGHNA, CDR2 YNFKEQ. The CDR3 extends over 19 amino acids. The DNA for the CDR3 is TGTGCCGGCAGCCAGCGTAGCGGGACCTCCGGGGACTCCTACAATGAGCAGTTCTTC. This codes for CAGSQRSGTSGDSYNEQFF.

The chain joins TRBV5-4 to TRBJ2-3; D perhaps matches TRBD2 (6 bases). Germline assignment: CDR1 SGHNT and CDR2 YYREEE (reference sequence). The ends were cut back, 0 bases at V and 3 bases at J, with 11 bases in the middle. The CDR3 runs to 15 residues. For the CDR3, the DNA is TGTGCCAGCAGCTTGGGACTAGAAGGTACAGATACGCAGTATTTT. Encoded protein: CASSLGLEGTDTQYF. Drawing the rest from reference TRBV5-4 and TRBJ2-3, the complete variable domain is ETGVTQSPTHLIKTRGQQVTLRCSSQSGHNTVSWYQQALGQGPQFIFQYYREEENGRGNFPPRFSGLQFPNYSSELNVNALELDDSALYLCASSLGLEGTDTQYFGPGTRLTVL.

The CDR3 is CASSLTAAKNIQYF. DNA of the CDR3: TGTGCCAGCAGCTTAACGGCGGCCAAAAACATTCAGTACTTC. V is TRBV7-8 and J is TRBJ2-4; no clear D gene. Germline CDR1 is SGHVS and CDR2 is FQNEAQ. This CDR3 has 14 amino acids. Trimming took 2 bases from V and 1 from J, leaving 6 bases between them.

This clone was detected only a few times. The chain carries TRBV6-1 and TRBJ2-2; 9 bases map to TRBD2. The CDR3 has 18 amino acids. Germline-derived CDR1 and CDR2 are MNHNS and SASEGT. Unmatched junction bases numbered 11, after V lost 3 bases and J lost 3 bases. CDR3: CASSDLLTGGRDTGELFF. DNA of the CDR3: TGTGCCAGCAGTGATCTCCTCACGGGCGGGAGGGACACCGGGGAGCTGTTTTTT.

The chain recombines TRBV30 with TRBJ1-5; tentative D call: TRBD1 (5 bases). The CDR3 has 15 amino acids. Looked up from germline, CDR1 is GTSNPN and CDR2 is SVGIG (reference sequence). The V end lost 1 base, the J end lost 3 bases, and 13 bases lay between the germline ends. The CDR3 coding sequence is TGTGCCTGGAGTGGAATCGGGGGTTTCAATCAGCCCCAGCATTTT. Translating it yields CAWSGIGGFNQPQHF.

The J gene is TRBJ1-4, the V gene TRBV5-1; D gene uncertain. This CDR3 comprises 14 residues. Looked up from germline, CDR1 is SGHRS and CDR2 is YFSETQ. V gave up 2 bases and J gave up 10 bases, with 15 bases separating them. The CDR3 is CASSLDRREGKLFF. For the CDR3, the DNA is TGCGCCAGCAGCTTAGACCGGCGAGAGGGAAAACTGTTTTTT.